Listed here are 15 T cell receptor beta chains from one sample, sequenced in a study of blood T cell repertoires in COVID-19. This table comes from immunoSEQ multiplex PCR, and its TCRdb copy is limited to in-frame clones, with some not included. The sample lists about 33,000 clones, under 85% occurring once. The sample comprised peripheral blood. Every receptor here comes from an elderly man with acute or convalescent COVID-19.

This clone came up a few times. The chain couples TRBV3-1 (or the pseudogene TRBV3-2) to TRBJ2-3, with 7 bases fitting TRBD2. Germline CDR1 LGHDT, CDR2 YNNKEL (reference sequence). The CDR3 covers 16 residues. The J segment lost 0 bases and the V segment lost 4 bases, leaving 7 bases of the junction unmatched. CDR3 sequence reads: CASSRRLAASTDTQYF. DNA for the CDR3: TGTGCCAGCAGCCGTAGGCTAGCGGCTAGCACAGATACGCAGTATTTT.

The chain recombines TRBV3-1 (or the pseudogene TRBV3-2) with TRBJ1-2; no reliable D call. Germline CDR1 is LGHDT and CDR2 is YNNKEL (reference sequence). The V end lost 5 bases, the J end lost 1 base, and 11 bases lay between the germline ends. The CDR3 totals 14 residues. The CDR3 is CASSLRSLNYGYTF. The DNA of the CDR3 is TGTGCCAGCAGCTTGAGGAGCCTTAACTATGGCTACACCTTC.

This sequence joins TRBV25-1 and TRBJ2-3; 11 nucleotides agree with TRBD2. The germline gives CDR1 MGHDK, CDR2 SYGVNS. The CDR3 spans 16 residues. After removal of 4 bases from V and 2 bases from J, the junction contained 5 bases not matched to a gene. CDR3 DNA sequence: TGTGCCAGCAGTGGCCGACTAGCGGGGACCACAGATACGCAGTATTTT. Protein product: CASSGRLAGTTDTQYF.

CDR3 bases: TGTGCCAGCAGCCCCCAGGGGGAATTGGGCTATGGCTACACCTTC. The encoded protein is CASSPQGELGYGYTF. This chain connects TRBV6-5 to TRBJ1-2; 7 bases align to TRBD1. V lost 6 bases to trimming and J lost 4 bases; unmatched junction nucleotides: 11. Germline lookup yields CDR1 MNHEY and CDR2 SVGAGI. The length of the CDR3 is 15 residues.

In its sample, this clone was seen a few times. The rearrangement links TRBV4-1 to TRBJ1-1, with D uncertain. The germline CDR1 and CDR2 sequences are MGHRA and YSYEKL. The V end lost 4 bases, the J end lost 3 bases, and 12 bases lay between the germline ends. The CDR3 extends over 14 amino acids. DNA of the CDR3: TGCGCCAGCAGCCCCTATTTACGGGACACTGAAGCTTTCTTT. Protein: CASSPYLRDTEAFF.

The V call is TRBV18, the J call TRBJ1-1, with 7 bases that match TRBD1. The CDR3 loop spans 14 amino acids. Losses at the gene ends were 3 bases for V and 7 bases for J; bases not matched to a gene: 8. CDR1 is KGHSH, CDR2 LQKENI, per germline. The CDR3 reads CASSPFEGADEAFF. Written as DNA, the CDR3 is TGTGCCAGCTCACCTTTTGAGGGGGCCGATGAAGCTTTCTTT.

There are a few counts of this clone. The chain employs TRBV7-9 and TRBJ1-2; TRBD1 aligns across 9 bases. This CDR3 region has 13 residues. J gave up 13 bases and V 2 bases, and 8 bases lay outside the gene matches. Germline CDR1 is SEHNR and CDR2 is FQNEAQ (reference sequence). The CDR3 DNA reads as TGTGCCAGCAGCTTATTCGGGACAGGGCTCCCCACCTTC. Translated, it gives CASSLFGTGLPTF.

The rearrangement uses TRBV27 and TRBJ1-5; D gene uncertain. Germline loops: CDR1 MNHEY, CDR2 SMNVEV (reference sequence). The CDR3 sequence is 14 residues long. The V and J ends lost 5 bases and 0 bases respectively, with 8 bases between them. CDR3: CASSHRYSNQPQHF. The CDR3 coding sequence is TGTGCCAGCAGTCACAGATATAGCAATCAGCCCCAGCATTTT.

The gene calls are TRBV10-1 and TRBJ2-1; the D is unclear. This CDR3 spans 14 amino acids. Germline V lookup: CDR1 WNHNN, CDR2 SYGVQD (reference sequence). The V gene lost 1 base and the J gene lost 3 bases, with 7 bases spanning the gap. CDR3 DNA: TGCGCCAGCAGTGAGTTCGCAGGCTACAATGAGCAGTTCTTC. Its protein product is CASSEFAGYNEQFF.

The chain joins TRBV3-1 (or the pseudogene TRBV3-2) to TRBJ1-1; a weak D match, TRBD1 (5 bases). The CDR3 covers 14 residues. The V end lost 6 bases, the J end lost 1 base, and 12 bases lay between the germline ends. CDR1 LGHDT and CDR2 YNNKEL come from the germline V gene (reference sequence). Here the CDR3 reads CASRRIDRNTEAFF. The CDR3 nucleotides read TGTGCCAGCAGACGGATTGACAGGAACACTGAAGCTTTCTTT.

This clone was counted only a few times. The V call is TRBV19, the J call TRBJ1-1; a possible D gene is TRBD1 (6 bases). Germline values: CDR1 LNHDA, CDR2 SQIVND (reference sequence). With 6 bases removed from V and 0 bases from J, the gap between germline ends came to 17 bases. This CDR3 has 16 amino acids. The CDR3 DNA is TGTGCCAGTAGGGAAGAGGGACATTTCTTGAACACTGAAGCTTTCTTT. It encodes CASREEGHFLNTEAFF.

The J gene is TRBJ1-6, the V gene TRBV19; D is unresolved. Germline assignment: CDR1 LNHDA and CDR2 SQIVND (reference sequence). The V end lost 6 bases, the J end lost 5 bases, and 14 bases lay between the germline ends. The CDR3 loop spans 15 amino acids. Written as DNA, the CDR3 is TGTGCCAGTAGGAACGGCAGACTAAATAATTCACCCCTCCACTTT. Translation: CASRNGRLNNSPLHF.

This chain links TRBV27 with TRBJ1-5; tentatively, D is TRBD1 (5 bases). Trimming left V 5 bases short and J 5 bases short, with 19 bases between. Germline V CDR1 and CDR2: MNHEY, SMNVEV (reference sequence). The CDR3 has 16 amino acids. CDR3 nucleotide sequence: TGTGCCAGCAGTCAGAGAACAATGGGGCGCGATCAGCCCCAGCATTTT. Its translation: CASSQRTMGRDQPQHF.

For the CDR3, the DNA is TGTGCCAGCAGCCTGGCGGGGGGTGAGCAGTTCTTC. Protein sequence: CASSLAGGEQFF. This chain joins TRBV11-3 and TRBJ2-1; 8 bases agree with TRBD2. Germline-derived CDR1 and CDR2 are SGHNT and YENEEA. Trimming at V came to 5 bases and at J to 9 bases, leaving 3 bases not matched to a gene. This CDR3 has 12 amino acids.

V is TRBV14 and J is TRBJ1-1, with D perhaps TRBD1 (5 bases). V was pared by 5 bases and J by 6 bases, with 25 bases between. CDR3 length equals 17 residues. Germline CDR1 is SGHDN and CDR2 is FVKESK. For the CDR3, the DNA is TGTGCCAGCAGCTCCATCATGGCGGGATGGGGGAGACCTGAAGCTTTCTTT. Encoded protein: CASSSIMAGWGRPEAFF.